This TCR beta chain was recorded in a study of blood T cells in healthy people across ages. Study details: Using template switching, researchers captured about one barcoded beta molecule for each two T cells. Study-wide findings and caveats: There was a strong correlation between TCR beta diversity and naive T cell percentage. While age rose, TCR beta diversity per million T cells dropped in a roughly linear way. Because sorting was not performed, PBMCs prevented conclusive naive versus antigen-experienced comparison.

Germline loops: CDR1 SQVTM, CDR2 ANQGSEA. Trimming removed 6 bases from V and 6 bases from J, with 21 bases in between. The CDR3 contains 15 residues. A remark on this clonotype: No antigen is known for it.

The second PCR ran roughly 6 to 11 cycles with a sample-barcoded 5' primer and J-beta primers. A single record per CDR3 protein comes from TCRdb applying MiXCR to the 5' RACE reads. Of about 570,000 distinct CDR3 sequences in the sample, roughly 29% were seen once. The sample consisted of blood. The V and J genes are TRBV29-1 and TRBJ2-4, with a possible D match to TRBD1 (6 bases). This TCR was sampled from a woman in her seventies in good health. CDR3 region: CSVVPGQLRGNIQYF. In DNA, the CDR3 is TGCAGCGTGGTCCCGGGACAACTACGGGGAAACATTCAGTACTTC. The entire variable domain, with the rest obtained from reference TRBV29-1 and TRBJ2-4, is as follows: SAVISQKPSRDICQRGTSLTIQCQVDSQVTMMFWYRQQPGQSLTLIATANQGSEATYESGFVIDKFPISRPNLTFSTLTVSNMSPEDSSIYLCSVVPGQLRGNIQYFGAGTRLSVL.